This T cell receptor beta chain was recovered during a study of graft-versus-host responses after intestinal transplantation. CDR1 is MNHEY, CDR2 SVGAGI, per germline. Between the trimmed V and J ends, which lost 0 bases and 3 bases, there was a span of 12 bases. This CDR3 contains 15 residues. The protocol was immunoSEQ multiplex PCR, while the TCRdb copy is restricted to in-frame clones and leaves out a portion. The table shows tens of thousands of clones, with roughly 92% occurring only once. This chain uses TRBV6-5 with TRBJ2-7; D could derive from TRBD1 or TRBD2 (6 bases each). The sequencing here drew on bone marrow, taken 700 to 850 days after intestinal transplantation. The source is a human patient who received an intestinal transplant, so some T cells may come from the graft donor. For the CDR3, the DNA is TGTGCCAGCAGTTACTCGGGGGGCCCCTTCTACGAGCAGTACTTC. This translates into CASSYSGGPFYEQYF.